The 23 T cell receptor beta chains reported below all come from one sample, sequenced in a study of identical twins. TCRdb re-derived calls from the 5' RACE reads in MiXCR, one entry per CDR3 protein. The sample includes about 660,000 distinct CDR3 sequences, 8.5% to 9.5% of them seen just once. These data were also reused for a study on yellow fever vaccine responses in identical twins.

Sequenced material: PBMCs. The receptors originated from a woman under 30 in good health.

The CDR3 DNA reads TGTGCCAGCAGCCCCCGGGCAGGGGGCTACTTAAATGAGCAGTTCTTC. Protein product: CASSPRAGGYLNEQFF. The V and J genes are TRBV6-1 and TRBJ2-1; 8 bases are a match to TRBD1. V shed 6 bases and J 7 bases; nucleotides not matched to a gene: 14. CDR3 length: 16 amino acids. Germline CDR1 MNHNS, CDR2 SASEGT.

This clonotype was observed a handful of times. The chain recombines TRBV27 with TRBJ2-7; TRBD2 agrees at 7 bases. CDR1 and CDR2 from the germline V gene are MNHEY and SMNVEV (reference sequence). This CDR3 has 15 amino acids. V trimming: 1 base; J trimming: 3 bases; junction bases outside the gene matches: 6. CDR3 nucleotides: TGTGCCAGCAGTTTATACCTCGGACTAGTCTACGAGCAGTACTTC. Amino acids: CASSLYLGLVYEQYF.

This clonotype was seen repeatedly, ten times or more. V usage is TRBV6-5 and J usage is TRBJ2-7; D ambiguous. Germline CDR1 reads MNHEY; CDR2 reads SVGAGI. Trimming shortened V by 2 bases and J by 6 bases, and 14 bases separated the two germline ends. CDR3 size: 14 residues. DNA for the CDR3: TGTGCCAGCAGTTACGTTCGAGGCTCCCTCGAGCAGTACTTC. It codes for CASSYVRGSLEQYF.

In its sample, this clonotype was seen a few times. V gene TRBV20-1 combines with J gene TRBJ2-7; D not certain. The V gene's germline CDR1 is DFQATT and CDR2 SNEGSKA (reference sequence). The CDR3 is 13 amino acids. Deletions cut 3 bases from V and 2 bases from J, with 11 bases between. The CDR3 region is CSASAETTYEQYF. For the CDR3, the DNA is TGCAGTGCTAGTGCCGAGACGACCTACGAGCAGTACTTC.

This clonotype appeared a few times. The chain carries TRBV10-3 and TRBJ2-5; the match to TRBD2 covers 7 bases. Per germline, CDR1 ENHRY and CDR2 SYGVKD. V shed 2 bases, J shed 3 bases, and the junction held 12 bases outside the gene matches. The CDR3 contains 17 residues. This CDR3 is CAISEPLDQSGEETQYF. The CDR3 region has the DNA TGTGCCATCAGTGAGCCATTGGACCAAAGCGGGGAAGAGACCCAGTACTTC.

This clonotype was seen repeatedly, ten times or more. The chain employs TRBV9 and TRBJ1-5; 7 nucleotides align to TRBD1. The J segment lost 1 base and the V segment lost 4 bases, leaving 5 bases of the junction unmatched. Per the germline V gene, CDR1 is SGDLS and CDR2 is YYNGEE. The CDR3 sequence is 15 residues long. In nucleotides, the CDR3 is TGTGCCAGCAGCCCTCGGGACAGCAGCAATCAGCCCCAGCATTTT. Protein: CASSPRDSSNQPQHF.

This clonotype has a handful of counts. This chain's CDR3 is CAWSRDREETQYF. CDR3 in DNA: TGTGCCTGGAGCCGGGACAGGGAAGAGACCCAGTACTTC. The chain is built from TRBV30 and TRBJ2-5; 9 bases align to TRBD1. Trimming took 3 bases from V and 3 from J; bases not matched to a gene: 2. This CDR3 comprises 13 residues. Germline assignment: CDR1 GTSNPN and CDR2 SVGIG (reference sequence).

This chain joins TRBV18 and TRBJ2-3; no reliable D call. The CDR3 consists of 14 residues. CDR1 and CDR2 (germline): KGHSH, LQKENI. V was clipped by 3 bases and J by 5 bases, with 12 bases between them. This chain's CDR3 is CASSPGLSGDTQYF. CDR3 bases: TGTGCCAGCTCACCGGGTCTATCCGGAGATACGCAGTATTTT.

The table lists this clonotype with many counts. V is TRBV5-1 and J is TRBJ2-3, with D possibly matching TRBD1 (5 bases). Trimming took 4 bases from V and 4 from J, leaving 16 bases between them. There are 15 residues in the CDR3. The V gene's germline CDR1 is SGHRS and CDR2 YFSETQ. This CDR3 reads CASSRGHAEPDTQYF. CDR3 sequence (DNA): TGCGCCAGCAGCCGAGGACACGCCGAACCAGATACGCAGTATTTT.

The chain recombines TRBV7-3 with TRBJ2-3; D remains ambiguous. The CDR3 has 15 residues. V gave up 5 bases and J gave up 6 bases, with 18 bases separating them. The germline V gene has CDR1 SGHTA and CDR2 FQGTGA. As DNA, the CDR3 is TGTGCCAGCAGCCAGACCGCCTTTCGGCCCGATACGCAGTATTTT. This translates into CASSQTAFRPDTQYF.

This clonotype showed up many times. The rearrangement uses TRBV7-2 and TRBJ2-5; a weak D match, TRBD2 (5 bases). V was pared by 5 bases and J by 9 bases, with 16 bases between. CDR1 SGHTA and CDR2 FQGNSA come from the germline V gene. This CDR3 spans 13 amino acids. As DNA, the CDR3 is TGTGCCAGCAGCAACGACGGGGAGAGGGCCCAGTACTTC. Protein product: CASSNDGERAQYF.

J is TRBJ1-6 and V is TRBV5-5; D is perhaps TRBD1 (5 bases). Deletions cut 5 bases from V and 7 bases from J, with 16 bases between. Germline V gene sequence: CDR1 SGHKS, CDR2 YYEKEE (reference sequence). The CDR3 has 15 residues. The CDR3 coding sequence is TGTGCCAGCAGATGGACGGGGCCGGGAAATTCACCCCTCCACTTT. It codes for CASRWTGPGNSPLHF.

This clonotype was found a few times. The junction and the germline gene differ at one end; a read error may be behind it. V and J are TRBV7-7 and TRBJ2-5, with TRBD1 matching over 7 bases. Germline CDR1 SSHAT, CDR2 FNYEAQ (reference sequence). This CDR3 is 13 amino acids long. CDR3 in amino acids: CASSWGQKETQYF. DNA of the CDR3: TGTGCTAGCAGTTGGGGACAGAAAGAGACCCAGTACTTC.

There are a few counts of this clonotype. The chain uses TRBV27 and TRBJ2-6; no definite D call. The CDR3 consists of 16 residues. Trimming left V 0 bases short and J 4 bases short, with 10 bases between. In germline, CDR1 is MNHEY, CDR2 SMNVEV (reference sequence). The CDR3 coding sequence is TGTGCCAGCAGTTTATCGGGCCCGGCGGGGGCCAACGTCCTGACTTTC. Protein product: CASSLSGPAGANVLTF.

V is TRBV4-3 and J is TRBJ2-1, with D tentatively TRBD2 (6 bases). The CDR3 covers 16 residues. The germline V gene has CDR1 LGHNA and CDR2 YSLEER. Trimming removed 1 base at V and 7 bases at J, with 17 bases between. CDR3 sequence reads: CASSQGRRELLNEQFF. Written as DNA, the CDR3 is TGCGCCAGCAGCCAAGGGCGGCGGGAACTCCTGAATGAGCAGTTCTTC.

The sample holds many counts of this clonotype. The genes are TRBV5-1 and TRBJ2-1; TRBD1 aligns across 8 bases. The length of the CDR3 is 15 residues. The germline V gene encodes CDR1 SGHRS and CDR2 YFSETQ. Germline trimming cut 2 bases from V and 7 bases from J; bases unmatched to any gene: 8. This CDR3 is CASSFLWDRSNEQFF. CDR3 nucleotide sequence: TGCGCCAGCAGCTTCCTTTGGGACAGGTCGAATGAGCAGTTCTTC.

The chain couples TRBV28 to TRBJ2-7; D gene uncertain. This CDR3 has 13 residues. Germline CDR1 MDHEN, CDR2 SYDVKM. V was pared by 8 bases and J by 0 bases, with 11 bases between. The CDR3 loop is CASARRNSYEQYF. The DNA for the CDR3 is TGTGCCAGCGCCCGCAGGAACTCCTACGAGCAGTACTTC.

This clonotype turned up a few times. The chain is built from TRBV12-1 and TRBJ2-1; TRBD1, the D gene given by the table, was not confirmed from the DNA. TRBV12-1 is tagged as a pseudogene. The CDR3 loop spans 17 amino acids. CDR3 residues: CASSPGGSLSFYNEQFF. CDR3 in DNA: TGTGCCAGCAGCCCCGGAGGATCTCTGAGCTTTTACAATGAGCAGTTCTTC.

The chain is built from TRBV28 and TRBJ2-5; 7 bases fit TRBD1. The germline CDR1 and CDR2 sequences are MDHEN and SYDVKM. The CDR3 runs 14 residues. The V and J ends lost 4 bases and 4 bases, in that order; junction bases with no gene match: 6. The CDR3 coding sequence is TGTGCCAGCAGTTCCCCGACAGGGCGAGAGACCCAGTACTTC. It codes for CASSSPTGRETQYF.

As regards this clonotype: This clone may be a read error of a much larger clone one base away. V and J are TRBV7-9 and TRBJ2-2; 7 bases are a match to TRBD1. Per germline, CDR1 SEHNR and CDR2 FQNEAQ (reference sequence). CDR3 size: 15 residues. The CDR3 DNA reads TGTGCCAGCAGCTTAGCGCTGGGACAGCCCGGGGACCTGTTTTTT. Protein: CASSLALGQPGDLFF.

This clonotype was found many times. The gene calls are TRBV20-1 and TRBJ2-3, with TRBD1 identical over 9 bases. With 3 bases clipped from V and 2 bases from J, the junction kept 6 bases outside the gene matches. The CDR3 runs to 15 residues. Germline CDR1 DFQATT, CDR2 SNEGSKA (reference sequence). The CDR3 region is CSARVDRGYTDTQYF. The CDR3 bases are TGCAGTGCTAGGGTGGACAGGGGTTACACAGATACGCAGTATTTT.

The rearrangement uses TRBV7-9 and TRBJ2-7; 8 bases are a match to TRBD2. The V segment lost 7 bases and the J segment 7 bases; nucleotides outside the gene matches: 9. Germline lookup yields CDR1 SEHNR and CDR2 FQNEAQ (reference sequence). The CDR3 runs 13 residues. CDR3 sequence: CASISGGGREQYF. The CDR3 nucleotides are TGTGCCAGCATCTCCGGGGGGGGTCGTGAGCAGTACTTC.

This clonotype was counted a few times. The chain combines TRBV14 with TRBJ1-1; D perhaps matches TRBD1 (5 bases). Trimming shortened V by 1 base and J by 3 bases, and 12 bases separated the two germline ends. Looked up from germline, CDR1 is SGHDN and CDR2 is FVKESK. The CDR3 covers 15 residues. CDR3 in DNA: TGTGCCAGCAGCCAAGGCATCCGGGGGGACACTGAAGCTTTCTTT. It specifies CASSQGIRGDTEAFF.